This T cell receptor beta chain is drawn from a study of T cell responses to AZD1222 COVID-19 vaccine. General study points: The sample set comprised mostly white British donors with more females, and clonal diversity was possibly underestimated. Sampling that yielded the repertoires occurred only after the peak T cell response.

Sequencing was performed with immunoSEQ multiplex PCR; in TCRdb, only in-frame clones are kept and a portion is missing. This table holds more than 110,000 clones, around nine tenths found once. This clone was seen a single time. The antigen is unknown. The germline V gene has CDR1 SQVTM and CDR2 ANQGSEA. With 1 base removed from V and 7 bases from J, the gap between germline ends came to 11 bases. The CDR3 is 13 amino acids. The rearrangement links TRBV29-1 to TRBJ1-5; D ambiguous. The receptor's source is an adult in good health. Material: peripheral blood, obtained on day 0 of AZD1222 vaccination. The CDR3 bases are TGCAGCGTTGAAGGTACTTTGGGCCAGCCCCAGCATTTT. It is translated as CSVEGTLGQPQHF.